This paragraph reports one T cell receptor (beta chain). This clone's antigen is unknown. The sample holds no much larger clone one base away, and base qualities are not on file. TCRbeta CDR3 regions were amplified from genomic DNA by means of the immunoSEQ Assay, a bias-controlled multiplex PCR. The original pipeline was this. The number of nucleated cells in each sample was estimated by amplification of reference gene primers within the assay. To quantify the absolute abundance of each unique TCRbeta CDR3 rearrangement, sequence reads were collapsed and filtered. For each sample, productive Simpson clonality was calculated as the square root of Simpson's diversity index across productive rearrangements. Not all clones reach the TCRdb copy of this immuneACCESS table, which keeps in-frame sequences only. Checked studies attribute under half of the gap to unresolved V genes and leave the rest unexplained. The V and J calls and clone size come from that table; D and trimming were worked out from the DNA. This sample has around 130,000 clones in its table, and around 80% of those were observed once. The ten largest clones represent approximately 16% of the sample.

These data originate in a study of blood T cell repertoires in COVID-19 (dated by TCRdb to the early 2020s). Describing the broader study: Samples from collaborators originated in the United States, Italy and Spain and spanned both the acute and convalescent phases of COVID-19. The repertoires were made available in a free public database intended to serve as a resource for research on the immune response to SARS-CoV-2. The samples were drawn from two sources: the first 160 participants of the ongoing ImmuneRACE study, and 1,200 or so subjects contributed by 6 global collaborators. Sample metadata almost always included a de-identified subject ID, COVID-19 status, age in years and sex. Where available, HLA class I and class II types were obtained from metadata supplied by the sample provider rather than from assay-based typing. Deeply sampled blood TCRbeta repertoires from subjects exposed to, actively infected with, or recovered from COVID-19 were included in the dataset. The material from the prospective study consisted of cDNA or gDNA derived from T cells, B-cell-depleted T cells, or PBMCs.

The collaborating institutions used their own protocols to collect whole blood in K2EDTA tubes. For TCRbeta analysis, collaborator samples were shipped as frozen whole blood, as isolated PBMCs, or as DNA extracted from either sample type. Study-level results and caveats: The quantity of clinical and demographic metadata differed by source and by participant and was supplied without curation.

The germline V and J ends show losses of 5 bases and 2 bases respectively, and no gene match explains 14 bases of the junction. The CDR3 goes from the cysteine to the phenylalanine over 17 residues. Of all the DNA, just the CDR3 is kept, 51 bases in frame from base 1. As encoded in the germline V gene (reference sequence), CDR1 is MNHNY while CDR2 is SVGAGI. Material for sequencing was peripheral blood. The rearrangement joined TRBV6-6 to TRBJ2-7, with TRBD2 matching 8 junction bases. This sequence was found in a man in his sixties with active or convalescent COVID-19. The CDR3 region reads CASSPRRATGGAYEQYF. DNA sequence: TGTGCCAGCAGTCCCCGTAGGGCCACGGGAGGGGCCTACGAGCAGTACTTC.